One sample yielded the 9 T cell receptor beta chains listed below, sequenced in a study of OX40 agonist ivuxolimab in advanced cancers. Libraries were prepared by immunoSEQ multiplex PCR; TCRdb keeps only in-frame clonotypes and omits some of them. Altogether 53,000 or so clones are present, about four fifths being singletons, with the ten largest covering 2.4%. Material: CD4+ or CD8+ T cells sorted from blood, obtained in a trial of the OX40 agonist ivuxolimab. All receptors derive from an adult with an advanced solid tumor such as melanoma, head and neck, liver or kidney cancer.

The chain uses TRBV9 and TRBJ1-1; 7 nucleotides agree with TRBD1. CDR1 is SGDLS, CDR2 YYNGEE, per germline. The CDR3 consists of 15 residues. V dropped 4 bases and J dropped 1; count of bases not matched to a gene: 7. This chain's CDR3 is CASSPRTGSNTEAFF. As DNA, the CDR3 is TGTGCCAGCAGCCCCCGGACAGGTTCGAACACTGAAGCTTTCTTT.

This clone was counted only a few times. This rearrangement joins TRBV7-9 to TRBJ2-2; no clear D gene. Germline lookup yields CDR1 SEHNR and CDR2 FQNEAQ (reference sequence). This CDR3 is built from 12 residues. The V and J ends lost 3 bases and 4 bases respectively, with 3 bases between them. In nucleotides, the CDR3 is TGTGCCAGCAGCTTTATCACCGGGGAGCTGTTTTTT. It codes for CASSFITGELFF.

The rearrangement joins TRBV19 to TRBJ2-1; the match to TRBD1 covers 11 bases. CDR1 and CDR2 (germline): LNHDA, SQIVND (reference sequence). This CDR3 is built from 17 residues. The trim removed 5 bases at V and 1 base at J, leaving 7 bases unmatched. In DNA form, the CDR3 reads TGTGCCAGTAGTGAGGGGACAGGGGGTAAATCCTACAATGAGCAGTTCTTC. Protein: CASSEGTGGKSYNEQFF.

This clone has a single count. This chain uses TRBV18 with TRBJ2-2; 8 bases fit TRBD1. Germline V gene data show CDR1 as KGHSH and CDR2 as LQKENI. This CDR3 is 15 amino acids long. V was pared by 5 bases and J by 7 bases, with 9 bases of the junction left unmatched. CDR3 DNA: TGTGCCAGCTCAGCCCAGGACAGGGTGAACGGGGAGCTGTTTTTT. Translation: CASSAQDRVNGELFF.

This rearrangement joins TRBV18 to TRBJ1-5; no firm D call. V gave up 4 bases and J gave up 7 bases, with 8 bases separating them. This CDR3 has 12 residues. Germline CDR1 and CDR2: KGHSH and LQKENI. CDR3 DNA sequence: TGTGCCAGCTCACAAGGGAGCCAGCCCCAGCATTTT. Translated, it gives CASSQGSQPQHF.

This clone showed up just once. The rearrangement links TRBV5-1 to TRBJ1-1, with D hard to call. Germline-derived CDR1 and CDR2 are SGHRS and YFSETQ. CDR3 length equals 12 residues. V dropped 5 bases and J dropped 12 bases, with 17 bases sitting between them. This CDR3 is CASRVSPGITFF. The CDR3 DNA sequence: TGCGCCAGCAGGGTTTCTCCCGGGATAACTTTCTTT. The full variable domain, with the rest looked up from reference TRBV5-1 and TRBJ1-1, is KAGVTQTPRYLIKTRGQQVTLSCSPISGHRSVSWYQQTPGQGLQFLFEYFSETQRNKGNFPGRFSGRQFSNSRSEMNVSTLELGDSALYLCASRVSPGITFFGQGTRLTVV.

The chain carries TRBV28 and TRBJ1-1; no firm D call. The V end lost 8 bases, the J end lost 0 bases, and 13 bases lay between the germline ends. The CDR3 is 14 residues long. CDR1 and CDR2 from the germline V gene are MDHEN and SYDVKM. In DNA, the CDR3 is TGTGCCAGCCATGGAGACCTCATGAACACTGAAGCTTTCTTT. Translating gives CASHGDLMNTEAFF.

The V call is TRBV7-8, the J call TRBJ2-1; D not resolved. CDR3 size: 15 residues. The germline V and J ends were trimmed by 5 bases and 0 bases, with 11 bases remaining between them. Germline V gene lookup returns CDR1 SGHVS and CDR2 FQNEAQ. CDR3 residues: CASSVEPISYNEQFF. CDR3 in DNA: TGTGCCAGCAGCGTGGAACCCATCTCCTACAATGAGCAGTTCTTC.

V gene TRBV14 combines with J gene TRBJ2-7; D unresolved. The germline V and J ends were trimmed by 1 base and 4 bases, with 8 bases remaining between them. The CDR3 contains 13 residues. CDR1 and CDR2 (germline): SGHDN, FVKESK. This chain's CDR3 is CASSQAGLYEQYF. The CDR3, as DNA: TGTGCCAGCAGCCAAGCGGGTCTGTACGAGCAGTACTTC.